The clone carrying this TCR beta chain was picked up many times. Then a second PCR, running roughly 7 to 12 cycles, was carried out with a sample-barcoded 5' primer and a J-beta primer mix. TCRdb independently ran MiXCR on the 5' RACE reads; one entry per CDR3 protein. The sample consists of 800,000 to 950,000 distinct CDR3 sequences, just under 30% of them appearing once. Between the trimmed V and J ends, which lost 4 bases and 2 bases, there was a span of 9 bases. There are 12 residues in the CDR3. In germline, CDR1 is SQVTM, CDR2 ANQGSEA. This specimen comes from a study of blood T cells in healthy people across ages. This same sample was also part of a study on T cells of mothers and their children.

What was sequenced was blood. This rearrangement joins TRBV29-1 to TRBJ2-7; D might be TRBD1 (6 bases). This receptor was obtained from a woman aged 40 to 55 in good health. CDR3 amino acids: CSVVRGTYEQYF. DNA for the CDR3: TGCAGCGTTGTCAGGGGTACCTACGAGCAGTACTTC.